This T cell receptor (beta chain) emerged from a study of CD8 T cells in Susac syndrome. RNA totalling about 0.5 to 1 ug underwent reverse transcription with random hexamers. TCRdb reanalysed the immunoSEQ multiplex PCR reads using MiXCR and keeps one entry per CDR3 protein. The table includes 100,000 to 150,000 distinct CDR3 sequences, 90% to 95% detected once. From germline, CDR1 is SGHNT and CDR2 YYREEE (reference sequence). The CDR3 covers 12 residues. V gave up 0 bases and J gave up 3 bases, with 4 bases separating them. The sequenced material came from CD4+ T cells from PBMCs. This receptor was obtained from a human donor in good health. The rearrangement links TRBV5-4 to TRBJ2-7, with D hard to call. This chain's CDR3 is CASSLGYYEQYF. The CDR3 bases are TGTGCCAGCAGCTTGGGCTACTACGAGCAGTACTTC.